Below are 21 T cell receptor beta chains sequenced from a single sample in a study of blood T cell repertoires in COVID-19. The table came from immunoSEQ multiplex PCR; TCRdb's copy has only in-frame clones and leaves some out. The table shows under 200,000 clones, with 70% to 90% occurring only once. Material for sequencing was peripheral blood. These receptors were taken from a man aged 60-69 years with active or convalescent COVID-19.

V usage is TRBV30 and J usage is TRBJ1-2; 7 bases line up with TRBD1. The V and J ends lost 1 base and 8 bases, in that order; junction bases with no gene match: 7. The CDR3 length is 13 residues. Germline loops: CDR1 GTSNPN, CDR2 SVGIG (reference sequence). The CDR3 is CAWSGDSSQGYTF. For the CDR3, the DNA is TGTGCCTGGAGTGGGGACAGCTCGCAGGGCTACACCTTC.

The chain recombines TRBV25-1 with TRBJ2-7; 10 bases match TRBD1. V lost 1 base and J lost 2; bases outside the gene matches: 8. Germline assignment: CDR1 MGHDK and CDR2 SYGVNS. The CDR3 is 17 amino acids. CDR3 sequence: CASSEFWGQGNAYEQYF. Here the CDR3 DNA reads TGTGCCAGCAGTGAATTTTGGGGACAGGGGAACGCCTACGAGCAGTACTTC.

This rearrangement joins TRBV19 to TRBJ1-6; D gene ambiguous. The germline V and J ends were trimmed by 7 bases and 4 bases, with 8 bases remaining between them. The germline V gene encodes CDR1 LNHDA and CDR2 SQIVND (reference sequence). The CDR3 sequence is 13 residues long. The CDR3 nucleotides are TGTGCCAGTACAGAGACTTATAATTCACCCCTCCACTTT. Translation gives CASTETYNSPLHF.

The chain joins TRBV7-9 to TRBJ1-4; no reliable D call. This CDR3 has 14 residues. Trimming cost V 2 bases and J 2 bases, with 6 bases left between them. CDR1 is SEHNR, CDR2 FQNEAQ, per germline (reference sequence). DNA of the CDR3: TGTGCCAGCAGCTTATCCGGGACTAATGAAAAACTGTTTTTT. Translating it yields CASSLSGTNEKLFF.

The rearrangement links TRBV7-3 to TRBJ2-7, with 10 bases identical to TRBD2. From germline, CDR1 is SGHTA and CDR2 FQGTGA. The CDR3 has 15 amino acids. V lost 4 bases, J lost 4 bases, and 7 bases stayed unmatched. The CDR3 bases are TGTGCCAGCAGCTACTTAGCGGGGGGAGAATACGAGCAGTACTTC. The encoded protein is CASSYLAGGEYEQYF.

The chain has TRBV10-2 and TRBJ1-4; tentatively, D is TRBD1 (6 bases). Looked up from germline, CDR1 is WSHSY and CDR2 is SAAADI. Trimming removed 3 bases at V and 7 bases at J, with 12 bases between. The CDR3 runs to 14 residues. This chain's CDR3 is CASSEGGIAEKLFF. The CDR3 nucleotides read TGCGCCAGCAGTGAAGGGGGAATCGCTGAAAAACTGTTTTTT.

The chain links TRBV9 to TRBJ2-7; D is undetermined. Germline V gene lookup returns CDR1 SGDLS and CDR2 YYNGEE. Trimming took off 1 base at V and 0 bases at J, with 11 bases between the two ends. The CDR3 runs 15 residues. The DNA for the CDR3 is TGTGCCAGCAGCGTAACAGAAGAGAGCTCCTACGAGCAGTACTTC. Translated: CASSVTEESSYEQYF.

The chain links TRBV19 to TRBJ2-3, with TRBD1 matching over 12 bases. Germline CDR1 LNHDA, CDR2 SQIVND (reference sequence). The CDR3 consists of 15 residues. The trim removed 5 bases at V and 7 bases at J, leaving 7 bases unmatched. This CDR3 is CASSVGTGGLNTQYF. DNA for the CDR3: TGTGCCAGTAGTGTTGGGACAGGGGGCTTAAATACGCAGTATTTT.

The chain combines TRBV3-1 (or the pseudogene TRBV3-2) with TRBJ1-2, with 9 bases aligning to TRBD1. CDR3 length: 15 amino acids. Germline loops: CDR1 LGHDT, CDR2 YNNKEL (reference sequence). Trimming took 5 bases from V and 4 from J; bases not matched to a gene: 8. CDR3 coding DNA: TGTGCCAGCAGCTCTTCCGGGACAGGGCCCTATGGCTACACCTTC. This translates into CASSSSGTGPYGYTF.

The chain carries TRBV24-1 and TRBJ2-3; 11 bases are shared with TRBD1. J lost 4 bases, V lost 8 bases, and 1 base had no gene match. CDR1 KGHDR and CDR2 SFDVKD come from the germline V gene. The CDR3 runs to 13 residues. The CDR3 nucleotides read TGTGCCACCAAGGGACAGGGGGCAGATACGCAGTATTTT. As protein: CATKGQGADTQYF.

The rearrangement uses TRBV19 and TRBJ1-2, with TRBD1 as a possible D gene (6 bases). Germline V gene lookup returns CDR1 LNHDA and CDR2 SQIVND (reference sequence). V gave up 3 bases and J gave up 5 bases, with 7 bases separating them. This CDR3 is 12 amino acids long. CDR3 loop: CASSITGYGYTF. The DNA for the CDR3 is TGTGCCAGTAGTATTACAGGGTATGGCTACACCTTC. The full variable domain, with the rest looked up from reference TRBV19 and TRBJ1-2, is DGGITQSPKYLFRKEGQNVTLSCEQNLNHDAMYWYRQDPGQGLRLIYYSQIVNDFQKGDIAEGYSVSREKKESFPLTVTSAQKNPTAFYLCASSITGYGYTFGSGTRLTVV.

This chain links TRBV7-9 with TRBJ2-2, with D possibly matching TRBD1 (5 bases). This CDR3 has 15 residues. Germline values: CDR1 SEHNR, CDR2 FQNEAQ (reference sequence). Trimming took 5 bases from V and 5 from J, leaving 15 bases between them. CDR3 loop: CASSTTARATGELFF. The DNA for the CDR3 is TGTGCCAGCAGCACGACCGCCAGGGCGACCGGGGAGCTGTTTTTT.

The chain carries TRBV27 and TRBJ2-5; D is possibly TRBD1 (5 bases). This CDR3 comprises 17 residues. Trimming cost V 0 bases and J 5 bases, with 19 bases left between them. CDR1 is MNHEY and CDR2 is SMNVEV in the germline V gene (reference sequence). The CDR3 protein is CASSLSSRAAEGETQYF. For the CDR3, the DNA is TGTGCCAGCAGTTTATCAAGCAGGGCGGCGGAAGGTGAGACCCAGTACTTC.

The chain joins TRBV30 to TRBJ2-2, with D possibly being TRBD2 (5 bases). Trimming stripped 5 bases from V and 6 bases from J, with 10 bases between. There are 12 residues in the CDR3. CDR1 GTSNPN and CDR2 SVGIG come from the germline V gene (reference sequence). The CDR3 DNA reads as TGTGCCTGGTACCGGGGAGCCGGGGAGCTGTTTTTT. Translating it yields CAWYRGAGELFF.

The chain is built from TRBV6-5 and TRBJ1-5, with D hard to call. The V gene's germline CDR1 is MNHEY and CDR2 SVGAGI. Trimming stripped 8 bases from V and 0 bases from J, with 11 bases between. The CDR3 runs 14 residues. CDR3 in amino acids: CASLNFDSNQPQHF. CDR3 nucleotides: TGTGCCAGCCTCAACTTTGATAGCAATCAGCCCCAGCATTTT.

This chain links TRBV30 with TRBJ1-5; 8 bases map to TRBD1. The germline V gene has CDR1 GTSNPN and CDR2 SVGIG (reference sequence). The CDR3 consists of 14 residues. The V and J ends lost 3 bases and 6 bases, in that order; junction bases with no gene match: 7. CDR3 sequence: CAWRATGGTQPQHF. Written as DNA, the CDR3 is TGTGCCTGGAGAGCCACAGGGGGAACTCAGCCCCAGCATTTT.

The genes are TRBV6-6 and TRBJ1-5, with 12 bases identical to TRBD1. The CDR3 consists of 18 residues. Germline CDR1 is MNHNY and CDR2 is SVGAGI (reference sequence). The J segment lost 2 bases and the V segment lost 5 bases, leaving 10 bases of the junction unmatched. The CDR3 sequence: CASSPRDRGLSGNQPQHF. CDR3 nucleotides: TGTGCCAGCAGTCCCCGGGACAGGGGGCTCTCGGGCAATCAGCCCCAGCATTTT.

This clone was picked up a small number of times. The chain is built from TRBV11-2 and TRBJ2-2; D perhaps matches TRBD1 (5 bases). This CDR3 is built from 15 residues. CDR1 and CDR2 (germline): SGHAT, FQNNGV. With 1 base removed from V and 4 bases from J, the gap between germline ends came to 10 bases. The DNA for the CDR3 is TGTGCCAGCAGCTTAGGTCTCAGGGTCACCGGGGAGCTGTTTTTT. It is translated as CASSLGLRVTGELFF. Full variable domain (outside the CDR3, taken from reference TRBV11-2 and TRBJ2-2): EAGVAQSPRYKIIEKRQSVAFWCNPISGHATLYWYQQILGQGPKLLIQFQNNGVVDDSQLPKDRFSAERLKGVDSTLKIQPAKLEDSAVYLCASSLGLRVTGELFFGEGSRLTVL.

This sequence joins TRBV6-5 and TRBJ2-3, with a tentative D call TRBD1 (5 bases). V was cut by 1 base and J by 1 base, with 9 bases left in between. CDR3 length equals 15 residues. The germline V gene has CDR1 MNHEY and CDR2 SVGAGI. The DNA of the CDR3 is TGTGCCAGCAGTTACTACCTAGGGGGCACAGATACGCAGTATTTT. Protein: CASSYYLGGTDTQYF.

The chain has TRBV2 and TRBJ1-2, with 9 bases aligning to TRBD1. Germline V gene data show CDR1 as SNHLY and CDR2 as FYNNEI. The CDR3 is 15 amino acids. V was pared by 2 bases and J by 10 bases, with 11 bases of the junction left unmatched. Here the CDR3 reads CASSELQGAFGIYTF. DNA of the CDR3: TGTGCCAGCAGTGAACTACAGGGGGCGTTTGGGATCTACACCTTC. The variable domain in full, completed from reference TRBV2 and TRBJ1-2, reads EPEVTQTPSHQVTQMGQEVILRCVPISNHLYFYWYRQILGQKVEFLVSFYNNEISEKSEIFDDQFSVERPDGSNFTLKIRSTKLEDSAMYFCASSELQGAFGIYTFGSGTRLTVV.

CDR3 nucleotide sequence: TGTGCCAGCAGTGAGACAGACTCCTACGAGCAGTACTTC. It yields the protein CASSETDSYEQYF. V gene TRBV6-1 combines with J gene TRBJ2-7, with D perhaps TRBD1 (5 bases). Germline loops: CDR1 MNHNS, CDR2 SASEGT. The V gene lost 3 bases and the J gene lost 0 bases, with 6 bases spanning the gap. The CDR3 has 13 residues.